This T cell receptor (beta chain) was captured in a study of cytomegalovirus exposure and HLA in healthy donors. About the research overall: An early data release held some 85 million unique TCRs from HLA-typed donors.

The PCR ran on 60 Vbeta and 13 Jbeta primers. Authors' analysis steps: As a later analysis found, there were 80 million or so unique TCR beta chains, of which some 9.9 million were shared. Measured with immunoSEQ multiplex PCR; TCRdb has only the in-frame clones, and not every one. The V and J calls and clone size come from that table; D and trimming were worked out from the DNA. Of about 150,000 clones in the sample, under 85% were seen once. Whole-study findings and limits: Common viral pathogens (according to a later analysis) appeared linked to several of the most significant clusters.

Donors likely had unrecorded immune exposures despite being nominally healthy when sampled. The CDR3 length is 15 residues. The germline CDR1 and CDR2 sequences are LNHDA and SQIVND (reference sequence). Germline trimming cut 6 bases from V and 3 bases from J; bases unmatched to any gene: 9. Turning to this clone: Antigen unknown.

This sequence joins TRBV19 and TRBJ1-2; 8 bases line up with TRBD1. Sequences were obtained from PBMCs. The source is a man in his late teens or twenties in good health and CMV-seronegative. The CDR3 loop reads CASSLTTGQDYGYTF. The CDR3 nucleotides read TGTGCCAGTAGCCTAACCACGGGACAGGACTATGGCTACACCTTC.